The following is a T cell receptor beta chain sequence with its context. V was trimmed by 2 bases and J by 2 bases, leaving 16 bases between them. Germline V lookup: CDR1 MNHNS, CDR2 SASEGT. CDR3 length: 16 residues. This sample stems from a study of cytomegalovirus exposure and HLA in healthy donors. Whole-study context: The platform used for the approximately 130 validation repertoires matched that of the 666 first-cohort repertoires, a later analysis reported.

Measured with immunoSEQ multiplex PCR; TCRdb has only the in-frame clones, and not every one. The table has about 150,000 clones, roughly nine tenths seen once. The sequenced sample consisted of PBMCs. This rearrangement joins TRBV6-1 to TRBJ2-7, with D tentatively TRBD1 (6 bases). This sequence originates from a woman under 30 in good health and CMV-seropositive. The CDR3, as DNA: TGTGCCAGCAGTGAAAGGTCACGACAGGTTGCCTACGAGCAGTACTTC. It specifies CASSERSRQVAYEQYF.